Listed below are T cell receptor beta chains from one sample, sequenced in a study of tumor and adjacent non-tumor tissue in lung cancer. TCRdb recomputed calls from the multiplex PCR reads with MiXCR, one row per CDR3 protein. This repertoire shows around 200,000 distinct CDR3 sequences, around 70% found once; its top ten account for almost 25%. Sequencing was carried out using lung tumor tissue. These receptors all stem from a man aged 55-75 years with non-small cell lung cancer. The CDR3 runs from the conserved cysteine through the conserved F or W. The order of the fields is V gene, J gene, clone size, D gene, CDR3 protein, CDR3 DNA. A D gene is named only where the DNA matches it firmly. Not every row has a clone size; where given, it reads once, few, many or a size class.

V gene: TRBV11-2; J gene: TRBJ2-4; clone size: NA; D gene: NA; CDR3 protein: CASSPVGAKNIRYF; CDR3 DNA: TGTGCCAGCAGCCCTGTTGGGGCCAAAAACATTCGGTACTTC
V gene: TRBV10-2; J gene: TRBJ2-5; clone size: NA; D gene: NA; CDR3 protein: CANSEASHSSSPQYF; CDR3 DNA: TGCGCTAACAGTGAAGCTTCCCACTCTTCGAGCCCCCAGTACTTC
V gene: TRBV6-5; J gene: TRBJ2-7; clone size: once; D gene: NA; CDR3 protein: CASSYTPRGSYEQYF; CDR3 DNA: TGTGCCAGCAGCTACACCCCCCGGGGGTCCTACGAGCAGTACTTC
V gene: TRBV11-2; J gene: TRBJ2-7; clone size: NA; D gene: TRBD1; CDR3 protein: CPSSSPGQGIYEQYF; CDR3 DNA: TGTCCCAGCAGCTCTCCGGGACAGGGAATCTACGAGCAGTACTTC
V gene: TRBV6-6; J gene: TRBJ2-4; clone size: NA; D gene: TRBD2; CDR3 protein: CTSSYSLAGAKNILYF; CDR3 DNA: TGTACCAGCAGTTACTCACTAGCGGGGGCCAAAAACATTCTGTACTTC
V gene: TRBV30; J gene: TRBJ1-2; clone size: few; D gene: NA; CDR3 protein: CAWSEKGTYGYTF; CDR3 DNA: TGTGCCTGGAGTGAAAAGGGGACATATGGCTACACCTTC
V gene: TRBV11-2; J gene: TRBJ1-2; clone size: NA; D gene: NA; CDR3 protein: CANSSLGGKAFGYTF; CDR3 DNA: TGTGCCAACAGCTCCCTTGGGGGCAAAGCCTTCGGCTACACCTTC
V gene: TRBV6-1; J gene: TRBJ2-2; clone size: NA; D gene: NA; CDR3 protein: CASSASKTIGTQNTGELFF; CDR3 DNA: TGTGCCAGCAGTGCTAGTAAGACCATCGGGACACAGAACACCGGGGAGCTGTTTTTT
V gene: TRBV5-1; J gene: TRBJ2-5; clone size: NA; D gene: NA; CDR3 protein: CASSLTGSPRETQYF; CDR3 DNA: TGCGCCAGCAGCCTTACGGGGTCGCCGAGAGAGACCCAGTACTTC
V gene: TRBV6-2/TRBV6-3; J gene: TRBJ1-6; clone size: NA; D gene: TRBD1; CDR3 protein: CASRRQGWSPLHF; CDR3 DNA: TGTGCCAGCAGAAGACAGGGGTGGTCACCCCTCCACTTT
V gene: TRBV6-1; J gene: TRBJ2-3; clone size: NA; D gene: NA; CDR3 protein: CGSSRSRGGTSTDTQYF; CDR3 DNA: TGTGGCAGCAGCCGAAGTCGAGGGGGGACTTCCACAGATACGCAGTATTTT
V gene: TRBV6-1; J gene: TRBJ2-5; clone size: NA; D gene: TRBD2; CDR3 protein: CASSLTSGRTETHYF; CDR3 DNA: TGTGCCAGCAGCTTGACTAGCGGGAGGACAGAGACCCACTACTTC
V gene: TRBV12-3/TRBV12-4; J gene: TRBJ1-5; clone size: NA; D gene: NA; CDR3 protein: CTSNFSGGQPQHF; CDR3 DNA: TGTACCAGCAATTTTTCGGGGGGTCAGCCCCAGCATTTT
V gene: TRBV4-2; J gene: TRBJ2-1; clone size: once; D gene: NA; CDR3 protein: CVSSRDGPSSYNEQFF; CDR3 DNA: TGTGTCAGCAGCCGAGATGGGCCTAGCTCCTACAATGAGCAGTTCTTC
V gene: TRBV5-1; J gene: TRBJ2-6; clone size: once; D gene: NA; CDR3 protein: CASRENSGANVLTF; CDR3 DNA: TGCGCCAGCAGGGAGAACTCTGGGGCCAACGTCCTGACTTTC
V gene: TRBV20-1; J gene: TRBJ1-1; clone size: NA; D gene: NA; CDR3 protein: CSLGPGSEACF; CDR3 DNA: TGCAGTCTAGGGCCCGGCTCTGAAGCTTGCTTT
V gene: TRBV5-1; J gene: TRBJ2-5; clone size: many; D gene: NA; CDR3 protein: CASSPLGGALGETQYF; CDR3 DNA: TGCGCCAGCAGCCCCCTTGGGGGGGCATTGGGAGAGACCCAGTACTTC
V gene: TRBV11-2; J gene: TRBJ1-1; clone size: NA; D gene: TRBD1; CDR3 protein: CGSSFTDRVNTEALF; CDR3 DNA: TGTGGCAGCAGCTTCACGGACAGGGTGAACACTGAAGCTCTCTTT
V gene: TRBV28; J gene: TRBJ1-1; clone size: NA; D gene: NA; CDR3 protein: CVSSYTFGASGNTEAFF; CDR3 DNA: TGTGTCAGCAGTTATACTTTCGGAGCGTCTGGAAACACTGAAGCTTTCTTT
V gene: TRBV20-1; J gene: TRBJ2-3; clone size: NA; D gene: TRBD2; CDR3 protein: CSVSGGLAGLDTQYF; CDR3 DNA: TGCAGTGTTAGCGGAGGGCTAGCGGGGTTGGATACACAGTATTTT
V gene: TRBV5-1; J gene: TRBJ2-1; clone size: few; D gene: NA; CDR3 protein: CASSLGTINEQFF; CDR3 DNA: TGCGCCAGCAGCTTGGGGACTATAAATGAGCAGTTCTTC
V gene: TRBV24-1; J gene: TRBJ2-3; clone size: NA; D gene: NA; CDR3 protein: CATSEGTTDTQYF; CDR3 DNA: TGTGCCACCAGTGAGGGGACAACAGATACGCAGTATTTT
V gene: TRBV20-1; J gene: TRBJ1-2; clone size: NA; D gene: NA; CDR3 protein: CGAPKDGLDGYTF; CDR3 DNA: TGCGGTGCTCCAAAGGACGGGCTAGATGGCTACACCTTC
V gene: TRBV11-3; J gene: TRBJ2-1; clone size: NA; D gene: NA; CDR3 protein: CASCLSKDKEQFF; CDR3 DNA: TGTGCAAGCTGCTTAAGTAAAGACAAAGAGCAGTTCTTC
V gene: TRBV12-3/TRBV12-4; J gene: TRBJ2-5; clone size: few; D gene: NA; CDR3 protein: CASSSHDVGHCQETQYF; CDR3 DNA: TGTGCCAGCAGTTCTCACGATGTTGGACACTGCCAAGAGACCCAGTACTTC
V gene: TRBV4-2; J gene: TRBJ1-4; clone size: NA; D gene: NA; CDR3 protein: CASSQDLEDEKLFF; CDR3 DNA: TGTGCCAGCAGCCAAGACCTAGAGGATGAAAAACTGTTTTTC
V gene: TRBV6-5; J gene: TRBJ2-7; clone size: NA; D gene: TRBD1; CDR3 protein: CDSSYGGTGRSYEQYF; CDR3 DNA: TGTGACAGCAGTTATGGGGGGACAGGTCGCTCCTACGAGCAGTACTTC